The sequence of this T cell receptor (beta chain) was determined in a study of human T cells and chemical hapten exposure. Study-wide results and limits: Because they had alopecia, donors may respond immunologically unlike healthy people.

This clonotype has at least ten counts. Its specificity is not known. TCRdb redid the calling of the RACE reads with MiXCR, one entry per CDR3 protein. This repertoire shows about 70,000 distinct CDR3 sequences, about a tenth found once; its top ten account for approximately 5%. The time point: pre-sensitization, week 0. The treatment denotes: therapeutic diphenylcyclopropenone sensitization with weekly scalp DPC. Blood collection happened ahead of applying each patch test. This sequence originates from a woman aged 45 to 65 with alopecia areata. Some clones in this sample may be carry-over from other donors' samples. The sequences come from whole blood, collected in connection with sensitization to the hapten diphenylcyclopropenone (DPC).

The CDR3 protein is CASSRTSGRFYEQYF. In nucleotides, the CDR3 is TGTGCCAGCAGTCGGACTAGCGGGAGGTTTTACGAGCAGTACTTC. This chain joins TRBV6-5 and TRBJ2-7, with 14 bases aligning to TRBD2. This CDR3 contains 15 residues. Germline CDR1 MNHEY, CDR2 SVGAGI. V shed 5 bases and J 4 bases; nucleotides not matched to a gene: 4.